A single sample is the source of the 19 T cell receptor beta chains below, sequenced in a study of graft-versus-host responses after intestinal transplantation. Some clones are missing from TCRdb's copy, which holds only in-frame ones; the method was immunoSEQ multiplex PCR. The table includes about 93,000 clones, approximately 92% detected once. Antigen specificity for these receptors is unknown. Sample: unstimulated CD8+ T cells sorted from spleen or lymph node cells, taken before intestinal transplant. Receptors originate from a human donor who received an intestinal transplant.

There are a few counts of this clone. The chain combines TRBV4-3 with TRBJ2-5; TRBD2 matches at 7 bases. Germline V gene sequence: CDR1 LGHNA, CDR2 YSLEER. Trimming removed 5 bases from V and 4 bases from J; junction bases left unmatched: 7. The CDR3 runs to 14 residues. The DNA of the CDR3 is TGCGCCAGCAGCAGGGACTACCAGACAGAGACCCAGTACTTC. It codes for CASSRDYQTETQYF.

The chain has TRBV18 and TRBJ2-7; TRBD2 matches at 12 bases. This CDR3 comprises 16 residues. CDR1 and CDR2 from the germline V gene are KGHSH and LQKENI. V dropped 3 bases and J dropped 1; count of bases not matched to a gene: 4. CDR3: CASSPEGLAGSYEQYF. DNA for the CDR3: TGTGCCAGCTCACCCGAGGGACTAGCGGGTTCCTACGAGCAGTACTTC.

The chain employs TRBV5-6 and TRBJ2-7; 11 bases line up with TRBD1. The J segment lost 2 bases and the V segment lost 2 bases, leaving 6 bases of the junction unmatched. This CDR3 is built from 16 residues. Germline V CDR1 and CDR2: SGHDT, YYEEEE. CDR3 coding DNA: TGTGCCAGCAGCTTACCACCGGGACAGGGGGCCTACGAGCAGTACTTC. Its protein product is CASSLPPGQGAYEQYF.

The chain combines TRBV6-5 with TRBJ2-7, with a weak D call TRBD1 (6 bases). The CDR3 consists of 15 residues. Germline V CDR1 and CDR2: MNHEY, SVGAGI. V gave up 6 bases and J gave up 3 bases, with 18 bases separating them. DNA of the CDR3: TGTGCCAGCAGGGATAGGACAGCAGGATACTACGAGCAGTACTTC. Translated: CASRDRTAGYYEQYF.

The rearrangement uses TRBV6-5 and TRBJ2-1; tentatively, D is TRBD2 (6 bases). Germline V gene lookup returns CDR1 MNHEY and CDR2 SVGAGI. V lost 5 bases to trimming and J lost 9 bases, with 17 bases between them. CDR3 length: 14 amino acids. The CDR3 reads CASSPTSVWTEQFF. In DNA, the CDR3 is TGTGCCAGCAGTCCGACTAGTGTGTGGACTGAGCAGTTCTTC.

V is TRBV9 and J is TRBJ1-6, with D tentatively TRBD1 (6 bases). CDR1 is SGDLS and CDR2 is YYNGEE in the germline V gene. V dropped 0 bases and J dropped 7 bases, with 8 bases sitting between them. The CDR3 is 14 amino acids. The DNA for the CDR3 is TGTGCCAGCAGCGTAGGGCAGGGGAATTCACCCCTCCACTTT. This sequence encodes CASSVGQGNSPLHF.

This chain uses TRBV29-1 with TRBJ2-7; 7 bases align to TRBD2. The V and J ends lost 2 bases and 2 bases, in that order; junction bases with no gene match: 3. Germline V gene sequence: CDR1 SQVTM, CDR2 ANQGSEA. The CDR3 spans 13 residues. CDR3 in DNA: TGCAGCGTTGAATCTGGGGGGGCCTACGAGCAGTACTTC. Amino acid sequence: CSVESGGAYEQYF.

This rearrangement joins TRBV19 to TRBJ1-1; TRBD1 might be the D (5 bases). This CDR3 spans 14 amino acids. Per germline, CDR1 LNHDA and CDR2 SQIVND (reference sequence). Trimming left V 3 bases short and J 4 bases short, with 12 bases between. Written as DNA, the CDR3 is TGTGCCAGTAGTATCCAGGGTATCGGCACTGAAGCTTTCTTT. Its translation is CASSIQGIGTEAFF.

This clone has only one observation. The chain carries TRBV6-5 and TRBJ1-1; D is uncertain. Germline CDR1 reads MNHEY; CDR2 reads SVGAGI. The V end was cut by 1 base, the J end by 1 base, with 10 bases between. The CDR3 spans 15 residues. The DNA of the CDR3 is TGTGCCAGCAGTTACTACGGTCCGGGGAACACTGAAGCTTTCTTT. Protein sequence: CASSYYGPGNTEAFF.

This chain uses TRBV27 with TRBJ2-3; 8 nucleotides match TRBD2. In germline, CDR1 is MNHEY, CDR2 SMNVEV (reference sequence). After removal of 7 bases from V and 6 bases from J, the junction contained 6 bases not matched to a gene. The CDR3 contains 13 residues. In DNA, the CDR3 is TGTGCCAGCACCGCCACGGGGGGGGATACGCAGTATTTT. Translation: CASTATGGDTQYF.

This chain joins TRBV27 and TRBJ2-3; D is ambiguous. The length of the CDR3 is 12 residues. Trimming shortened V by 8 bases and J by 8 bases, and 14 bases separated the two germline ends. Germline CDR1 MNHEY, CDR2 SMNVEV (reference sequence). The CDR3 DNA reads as TGTGCCAGCCGCAGTTGGTTTGCTACGCAGTATTTT. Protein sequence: CASRSWFATQYF.

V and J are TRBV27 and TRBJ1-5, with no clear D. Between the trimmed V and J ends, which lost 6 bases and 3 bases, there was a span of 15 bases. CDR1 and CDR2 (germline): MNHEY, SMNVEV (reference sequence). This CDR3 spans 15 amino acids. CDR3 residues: CASSGVPLANQPQHF. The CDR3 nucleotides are TGTGCCAGCAGCGGGGTGCCGTTGGCCAATCAGCCCCAGCATTTT.

CDR3 nucleotide sequence: TGTGCCAGCAGCTTAGGCCCCGGGACTGGCTCCTACGAGCAGTACTTC. It translates to CASSLGPGTGSYEQYF. The chain joins TRBV13 to TRBJ2-7; D perhaps matches TRBD2 (6 bases). Germline V gene data show CDR1 as PRHDT and CDR2 as FYEKMQ (reference sequence). The CDR3 covers 16 residues. V was clipped by 0 bases and J by 0 bases, with 12 bases between them.

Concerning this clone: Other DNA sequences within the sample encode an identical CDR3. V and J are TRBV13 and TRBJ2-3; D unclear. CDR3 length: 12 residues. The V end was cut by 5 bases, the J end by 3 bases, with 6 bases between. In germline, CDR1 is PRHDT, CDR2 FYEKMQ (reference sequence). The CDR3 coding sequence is TGTGCCAGCAGCCCAGGTACAGATACGCAGTATTTT. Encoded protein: CASSPGTDTQYF.

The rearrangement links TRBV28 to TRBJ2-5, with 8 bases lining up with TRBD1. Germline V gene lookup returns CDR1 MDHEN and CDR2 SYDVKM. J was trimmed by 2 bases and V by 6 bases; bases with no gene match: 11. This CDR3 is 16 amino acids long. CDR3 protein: CASRGPGGWDQETQYF. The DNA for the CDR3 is TGTGCCAGCAGAGGACCAGGGGGCTGGGATCAAGAGACCCAGTACTTC.

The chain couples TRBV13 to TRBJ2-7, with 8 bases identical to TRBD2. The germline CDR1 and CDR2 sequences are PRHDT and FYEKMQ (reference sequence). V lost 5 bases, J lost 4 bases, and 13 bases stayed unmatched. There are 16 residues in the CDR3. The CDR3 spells CASSTSGGAGWYEQYF. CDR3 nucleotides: TGTGCCAGCAGCACAAGCGGGGGAGCAGGGTGGTACGAGCAGTACTTC. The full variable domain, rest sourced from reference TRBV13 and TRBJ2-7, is AAGVIQSPRHLIKEKRETATLKCYPIPRHDTVYWYQQGPGQDPQFLISFYEKMQSDKGSIPDRFSAQQFSDYHSELNMSSLELGDSALYFCASSTSGGAGWYEQYFGPGTRLTVT.

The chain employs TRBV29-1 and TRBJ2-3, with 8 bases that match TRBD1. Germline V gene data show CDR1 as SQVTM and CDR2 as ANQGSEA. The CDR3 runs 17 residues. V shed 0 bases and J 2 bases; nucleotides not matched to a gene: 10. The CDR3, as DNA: TGCAGCGTTGAAGATCCCCTGGACAGGGAGGCCACAGATACGCAGTATTTT. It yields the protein CSVEDPLDREATDTQYF.

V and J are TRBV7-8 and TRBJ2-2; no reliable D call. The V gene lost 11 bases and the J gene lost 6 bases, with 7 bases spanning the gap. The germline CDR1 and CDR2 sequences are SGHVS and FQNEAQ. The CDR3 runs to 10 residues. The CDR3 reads CASGSGELFF. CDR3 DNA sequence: TGTGCCTCAGGCTCCGGGGAGCTGTTTTTT.

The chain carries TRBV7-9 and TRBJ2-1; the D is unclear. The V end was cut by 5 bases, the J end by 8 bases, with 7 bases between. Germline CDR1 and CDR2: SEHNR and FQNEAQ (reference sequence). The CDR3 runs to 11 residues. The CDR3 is CASSLSDEQFF. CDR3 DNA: TGTGCCAGCAGCCTATCGGATGAGCAGTTCTTC.